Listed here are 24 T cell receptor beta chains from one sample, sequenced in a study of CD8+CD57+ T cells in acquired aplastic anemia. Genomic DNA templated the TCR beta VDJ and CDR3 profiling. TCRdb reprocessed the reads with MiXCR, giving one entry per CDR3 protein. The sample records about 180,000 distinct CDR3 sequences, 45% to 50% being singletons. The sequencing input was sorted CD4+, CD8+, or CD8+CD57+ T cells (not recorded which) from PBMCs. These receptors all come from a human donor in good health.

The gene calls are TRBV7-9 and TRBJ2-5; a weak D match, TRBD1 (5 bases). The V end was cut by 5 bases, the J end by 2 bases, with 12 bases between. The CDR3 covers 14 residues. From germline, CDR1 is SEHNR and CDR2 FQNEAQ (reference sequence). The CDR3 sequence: CASSQETVQETQYF. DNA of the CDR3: TGTGCCAGCAGCCAGGAGACAGTACAAGAGACCCAGTACTTC.

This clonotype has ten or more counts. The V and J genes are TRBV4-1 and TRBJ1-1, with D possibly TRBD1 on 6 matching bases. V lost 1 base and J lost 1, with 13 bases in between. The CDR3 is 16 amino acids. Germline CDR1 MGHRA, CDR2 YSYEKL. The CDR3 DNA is TGCGCCAGCAGCCAAGCCCCCCAGGGGCGGAACACTGAAGCTTTCTTT. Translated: CASSQAPQGRNTEAFF.

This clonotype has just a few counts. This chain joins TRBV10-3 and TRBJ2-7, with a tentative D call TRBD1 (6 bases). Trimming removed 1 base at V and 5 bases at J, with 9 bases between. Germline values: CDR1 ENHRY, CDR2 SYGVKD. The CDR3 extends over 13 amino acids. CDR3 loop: CAISEYRVNEQYF. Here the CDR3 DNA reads TGTGCCATCAGTGAGTACAGGGTGAACGAGCAGTACTTC.

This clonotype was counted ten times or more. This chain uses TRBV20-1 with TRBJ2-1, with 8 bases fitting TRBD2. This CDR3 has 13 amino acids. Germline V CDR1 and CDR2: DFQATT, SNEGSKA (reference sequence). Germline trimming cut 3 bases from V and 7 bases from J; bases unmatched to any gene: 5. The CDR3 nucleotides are TGCAGTGCTAGTGGGGCGGGAGGAAATGAGCAGTTCTTC. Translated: CSASGAGGNEQFF.

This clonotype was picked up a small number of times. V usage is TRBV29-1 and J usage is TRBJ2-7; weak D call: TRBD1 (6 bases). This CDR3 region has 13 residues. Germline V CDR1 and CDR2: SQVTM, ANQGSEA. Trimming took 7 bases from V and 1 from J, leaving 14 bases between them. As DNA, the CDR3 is TGCAGCGCCAGGACAGCCACTTCCTACGAGCAGTACTTC. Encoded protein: CSARTATSYEQYF.

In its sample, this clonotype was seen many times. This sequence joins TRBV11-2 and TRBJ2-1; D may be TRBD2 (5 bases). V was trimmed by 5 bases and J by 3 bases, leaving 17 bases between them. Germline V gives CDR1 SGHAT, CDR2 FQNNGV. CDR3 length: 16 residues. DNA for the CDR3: TGTGCCAGCAGCCCCGCGGGTGGACTCGACTACAATGAGCAGTTCTTC. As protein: CASSPAGGLDYNEQFF.

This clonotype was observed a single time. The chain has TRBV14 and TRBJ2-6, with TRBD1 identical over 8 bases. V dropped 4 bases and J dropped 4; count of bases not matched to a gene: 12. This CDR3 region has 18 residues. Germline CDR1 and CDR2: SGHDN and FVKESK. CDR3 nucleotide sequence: TGTGCCAGCAGCCCCTGGACAGGGCCACCTTCCGGGGCCAACGTCCTGACTTTC. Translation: CASSPWTGPPSGANVLTF.

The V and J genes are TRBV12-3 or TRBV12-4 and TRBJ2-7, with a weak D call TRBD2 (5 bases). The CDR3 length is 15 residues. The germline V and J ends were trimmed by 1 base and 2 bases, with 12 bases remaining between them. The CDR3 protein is CASSLGTLSTYEQYF. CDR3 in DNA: TGTGCCAGCAGTTTAGGGACTCTCTCGACCTACGAGCAGTACTTC.

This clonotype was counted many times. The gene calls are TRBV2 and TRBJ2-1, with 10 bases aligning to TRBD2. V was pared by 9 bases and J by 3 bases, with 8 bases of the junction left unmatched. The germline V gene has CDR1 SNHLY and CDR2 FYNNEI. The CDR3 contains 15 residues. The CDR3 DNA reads TGTGCCAGTTGGGGAAGGACTAGCGGCTACAATGAGCAGTTCTTC. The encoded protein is CASWGRTSGYNEQFF.

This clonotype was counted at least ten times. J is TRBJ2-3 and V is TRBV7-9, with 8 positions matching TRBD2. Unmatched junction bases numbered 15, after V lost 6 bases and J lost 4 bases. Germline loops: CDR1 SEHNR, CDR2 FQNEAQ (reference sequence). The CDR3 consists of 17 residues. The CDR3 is CASRERVGREDADTQYF. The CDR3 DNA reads TGTGCCAGCAGGGAGAGAGTCGGGCGGGAGGATGCAGATACGCAGTATTTT.

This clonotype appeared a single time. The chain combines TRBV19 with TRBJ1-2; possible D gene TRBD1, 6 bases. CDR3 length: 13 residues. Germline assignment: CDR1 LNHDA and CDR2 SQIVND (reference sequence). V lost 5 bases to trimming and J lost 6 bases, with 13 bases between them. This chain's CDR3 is CASSPDRLDGYTF. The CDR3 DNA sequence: TGTGCCAGTAGTCCCGACAGGTTGGATGGCTACACCTTC.

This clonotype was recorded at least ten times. Here the CDR3 DNA reads TGCAGCGTTGACCCTAAAACAGAGGGCACTGAAGCTTTCTTT. Its protein product is CSVDPKTEGTEAFF. This chain links TRBV29-1 with TRBJ1-1; D is uncertain. The germline V and J ends were trimmed by 3 bases and 4 bases, with 15 bases remaining between them. This CDR3 is 14 amino acids long. From germline, CDR1 is SQVTM and CDR2 ANQGSEA.

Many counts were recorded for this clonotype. The CDR3 DNA reads as TGTGCCAGCAGTCTGGACGTCACCGGGGAGCTGTTTTTT. It yields the protein CASSLDVTGELFF. J is TRBJ2-2 and V is TRBV6-1; no clear D gene. Germline CDR1 is MNHNS and CDR2 is SASEGT. Trimming removed 5 bases from V and 4 bases from J, with 8 bases in between. The CDR3 is made up of 13 amino acids.

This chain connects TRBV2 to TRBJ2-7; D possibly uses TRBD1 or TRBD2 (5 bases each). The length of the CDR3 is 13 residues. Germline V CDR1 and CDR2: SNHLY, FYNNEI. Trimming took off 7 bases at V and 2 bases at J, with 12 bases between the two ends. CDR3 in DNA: TGTGCCAGCACCGGGGTGGGGGCCTACGAGCAGTACTTC. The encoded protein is CASTGVGAYEQYF.

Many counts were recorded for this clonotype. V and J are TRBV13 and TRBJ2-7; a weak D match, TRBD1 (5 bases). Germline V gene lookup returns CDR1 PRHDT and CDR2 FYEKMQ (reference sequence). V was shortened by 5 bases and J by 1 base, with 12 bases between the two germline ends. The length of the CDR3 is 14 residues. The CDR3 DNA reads TGTGCCAGCAGCCTTCCGACAGATTCCTACGAGCAGTACTTC. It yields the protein CASSLPTDSYEQYF.

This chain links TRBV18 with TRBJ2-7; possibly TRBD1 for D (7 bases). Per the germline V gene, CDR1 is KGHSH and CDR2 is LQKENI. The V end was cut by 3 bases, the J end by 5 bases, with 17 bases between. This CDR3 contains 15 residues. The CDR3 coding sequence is TGTGCCAGCTCACCTAGACAGCAGGGGGGCAACGAGCAGTACTTC. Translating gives CASSPRQQGGNEQYF.

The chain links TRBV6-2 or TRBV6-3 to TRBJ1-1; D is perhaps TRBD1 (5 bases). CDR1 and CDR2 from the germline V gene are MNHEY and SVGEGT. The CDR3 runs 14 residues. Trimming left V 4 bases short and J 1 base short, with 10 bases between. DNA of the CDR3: TGTGCCAGCAGTTGGATCCAGGGGAACACTGAAGCTTTCTTT. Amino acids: CASSWIQGNTEAFF.

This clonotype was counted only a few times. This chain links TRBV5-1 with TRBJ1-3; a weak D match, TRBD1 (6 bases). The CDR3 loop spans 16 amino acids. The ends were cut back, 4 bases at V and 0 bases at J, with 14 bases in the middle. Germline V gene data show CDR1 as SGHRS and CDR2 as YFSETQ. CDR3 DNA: TGCGCCAGCAGCCGCGGACAGAAGATCTCTGGAAACACCATATATTTT. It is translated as CASSRGQKISGNTIYF. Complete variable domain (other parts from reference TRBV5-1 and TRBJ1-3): KAGVTQTPRYLIKTRGQQVTLSCSPISGHRSVSWYQQTPGQGLQFLFEYFSETQRNKGNFPGRFSGRQFSNSRSEMNVSTLELGDSALYLCASSRGQKISGNTIYFGEGSWLTVV.

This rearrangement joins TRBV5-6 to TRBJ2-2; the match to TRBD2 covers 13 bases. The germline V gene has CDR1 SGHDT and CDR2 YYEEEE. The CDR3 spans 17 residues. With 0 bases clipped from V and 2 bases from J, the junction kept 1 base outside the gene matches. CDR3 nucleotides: TGTGCCAGCAGCTTGGGACTAGCGGGAGGTAACACCGGGGAGCTGTTTTTT. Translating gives CASSLGLAGGNTGELFF.

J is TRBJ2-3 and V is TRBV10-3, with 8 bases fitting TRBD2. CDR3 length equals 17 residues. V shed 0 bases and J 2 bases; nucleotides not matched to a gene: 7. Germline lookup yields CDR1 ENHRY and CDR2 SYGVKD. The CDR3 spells CAISESKFGGATDTQYF. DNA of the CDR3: TGTGCCATCAGTGAGTCGAAGTTCGGGGGGGCCACAGATACGCAGTATTTT.

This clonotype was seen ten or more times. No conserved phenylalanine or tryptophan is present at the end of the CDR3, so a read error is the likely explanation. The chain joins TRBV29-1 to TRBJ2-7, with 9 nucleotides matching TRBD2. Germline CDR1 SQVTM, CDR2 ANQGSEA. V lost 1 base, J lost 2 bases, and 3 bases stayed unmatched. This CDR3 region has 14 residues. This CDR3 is CSVEVAGVPYEQYS. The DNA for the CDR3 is TGCAGCGTTGAAGTAGCGGGAGTTCCCTACGAGCAGTACTCC.

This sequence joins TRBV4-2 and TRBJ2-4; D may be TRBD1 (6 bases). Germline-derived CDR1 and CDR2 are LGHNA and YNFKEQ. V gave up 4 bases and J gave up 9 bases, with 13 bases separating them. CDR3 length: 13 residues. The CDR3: CASSPQGRSIQYF. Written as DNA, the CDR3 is TGTGCCAGCAGCCCTCAGGGGCGGAGCATTCAGTACTTC.

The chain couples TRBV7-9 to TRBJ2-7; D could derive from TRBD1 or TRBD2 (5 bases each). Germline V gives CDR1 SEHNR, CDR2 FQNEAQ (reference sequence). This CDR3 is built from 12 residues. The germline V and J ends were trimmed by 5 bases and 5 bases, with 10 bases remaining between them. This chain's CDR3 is CASSPGAHEQYF. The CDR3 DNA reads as TGTGCCAGCAGCCCCGGGGCCCACGAGCAGTACTTC.

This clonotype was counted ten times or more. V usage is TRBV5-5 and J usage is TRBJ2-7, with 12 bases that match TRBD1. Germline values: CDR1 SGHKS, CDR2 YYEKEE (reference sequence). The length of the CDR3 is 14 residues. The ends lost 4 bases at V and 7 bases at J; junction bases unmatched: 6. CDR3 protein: CASSPRDRGQEQYF. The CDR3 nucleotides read TGTGCCAGCAGCCCCCGGGACAGGGGGCAAGAGCAGTACTTC.